This T cell receptor (beta chain) was identified during a study of beta chain features in type 1 diabetes (dated by TCRdb to about 2018). Some background on the complete study: Patients and healthy donors did not differ in mean age, gender distribution, total cell number or subset yield. In the study, recently diagnosed type 1 diabetes patients and matched healthy donors were compared on the TCRB repertoires of their sorted circulating CD4+ T cell subsets. Naive and central memory subsets were obtained from all 30 or so donors, but regulatory and stem cell-like memory subsets were isolated from only 8 patients and about 8 healthy donors. A total of about 100 million sorted cells were examined across all samples, and RNA yield correlated strongly with the number of cells per subset. Here is what the overall study found, with its caveats: Fewer insertions and more nucleotide deletions at VDJ recombination sites were observed in patients with type 1 diabetes, implying thymic rearrangement abnormalities. Naive, central memory and regulatory TCRB repertoires appeared more similar among patients than among healthy donors. Type 1 diabetes patients showed a moderate but significant shortening of TCRB CDR3 length in all four CD4+ subsets. Because small numbers of individuals were included in the HLA sub-analyses, any influence of HLA type on TCRB rearrangement was left unresolved. PCR might favor shorter templates, but patient and control samples were amplified and corrected together, so any skew would affect both groups equally. Because cDNA was sequenced instead of genomic DNA, highly expressing activated cells could be over-represented, though the groups showed no difference in activation or CD3 levels.

Compared with germline, V lacks 6 bases and J lacks 4 bases; bases without a gene match: 2. The germline V gene specifies MNHEY as CDR1 and SVGAGI as CDR2. The CDR3 contains 13 residues, cysteine and phenylalanine counted. Of all the DNA, just the CDR3 is kept, 39 bases in frame from base 1. Each donor gave one peripheral blood draw, averaging roughly 100 mL, which was collected into heparinised tubes. Naive, central memory, regulatory and stem cell-like memory CD4+ T cells were sorted on a BD FACSAria II using a panel including CD45RO, CCR7, CD25, CD127, CD95 and CD27. All sorted populations exceeded 95% purity. PBMCs were isolated right away by Lymphoprep density gradient centrifugation and were stained directly, without culture. Samples were stained and sorted in pairs, with one healthy donor and one patient per experiment, so that batch effects were minimized. Comments on this clone: Its antigen remains undetermined. Base qualities were left out, and no much larger clone turns up one base away.

The entire amount of isolated RNA was reverse transcribed using the High Capacity cDNA Reverse Transcription Kit, so the sequenced TCRB transcripts were expressed ones. Naive, central memory and regulatory T cell samples underwent deep immunoSEQ sequencing, averaging around 3.9 million total reads per sample. Sorted cells were lysed in RLT buffer and RNA was extracted with DNase-treated RNeasy Micro or Mini kits, depending on cell number. To prevent cross-contamination, every cell subset was processed on its own, while patient and healthy donor samples were processed together. The immunoSEQ multiplex PCR was used to amplify TCRB sequences from cDNA, yielding 87-bp fragments that span the CDR3 region. The amplicons were sequenced using the Illumina HiSeq platform. The study's processing was this. PCR bias was corrected computationally using synthetic template baselines, and reads within Hamming distance 2 were collapsed, with unmergeable singletons discarded. Reads were aligned against IMGT to assign V, D and J genes, CDR3 length and insertions or deletions at six rearrangement sites. Clonotype counts were normalized to sorted cell number within each subset before computing true diversity and Gini coefficients with the tcR R package. The overlap coefficient, calculated on TCRB nucleotide sequences, was used to measure repertoire sharing. TCRdb's version of the immuneACCESS table is confined to in-frame rearrangements and falls short of the full clone set. An unresolved V gene accounts for under half of the shortfall where checked; the remainder is of unknown origin. The V and J calls and clone size come from that table; D and trimming were worked out from the DNA. Recorded for this sample are 150,000 or so clones; about 9.1% of them occurred a single time. 0.5% to 0.65% of the sample belongs to the ten largest clones.

This chain is built from TRBV6-5 and TRBJ1-4, with 7 junctional bases fitting TRBD1. Sequencing was carried out using central memory CD4+ T cells from blood. This sequence originates from a woman in her 40s in good health. The CDR3 corresponds to CASRGQLNEKLFF. The base sequence is TGTGCCAGCAGGGGACAGCTTAATGAAAAACTGTTTTTT.